A single sample gave rise to the 29 T cell receptor beta chains below, sequenced in a study of breast tumors, draining lymph nodes, adjacent tissues. TCRdb re-derived calls from the multiplex PCR reads in MiXCR, one entry per CDR3 protein. The sample has approximately 22,000 distinct CDR3 sequences; 45% to 75% are singletons. Sequenced material: breast tumor tissue. The receptor set was obtained from a female donor with breast cancer. Some clones in this sample may be carry-over from other donors' samples.

This clonotype was counted a few times. This rearrangement joins TRBV2 to TRBJ2-7; 14 bases are a match to TRBD2. The CDR3 covers 15 residues. Germline V gene lookup returns CDR1 SNHLY and CDR2 FYNNEI. Trimming cost V 8 bases and J 4 bases; bases outside gene matches: 7. CDR3 bases: TGTGCCAGCTCGCCCTGGACTAGCGGGGGGTACGAGCAGTACTTC. Protein product: CASSPWTSGGYEQYF.

This clonotype was observed many times. The rearrangement uses TRBV5-6 and TRBJ2-4; D is unresolved. CDR3 size: 16 residues. V gave up 6 bases and J gave up 3 bases, with 19 bases separating them. Germline CDR1 reads SGHDT; CDR2 reads YYEEEE. The CDR3 region is CASTDRRHTLKNIQYF. DNA of the CDR3: TGTGCCAGCACCGACCGACGACACACCCTCAAAAACATTCAGTACTTC.

Ten or more counts support this clonotype. The chain is built from TRBV5-5 and TRBJ2-2, with 8 bases fitting TRBD2. CDR1 is SGHKS and CDR2 is YYEKEE in the germline V gene (reference sequence). The trim removed 6 bases at V and 8 bases at J, leaving 15 bases unmatched. This CDR3 is built from 16 residues. The CDR3 protein is CASKQPGLGLVGELFF. The CDR3 DNA reads TGTGCCAGCAAACAACCGGGACTAGGATTAGTGGGGGAGCTGTTTTTT. The full variable domain, in which reference TRBV5-5 and TRBJ2-2 provide the parts outside the CDR3, is DAGVTQSPTHLIKTRGQQVTLRCSPISGHKSVSWYQQVLGQGPQFIFQYYEKEERGRGNFPDRFSARQFPNYSSELNVNALLLGDSALYLCASKQPGLGLVGELFFGEGSRLTVL.

V usage is TRBV7-2 and J usage is TRBJ2-6, with 8 bases fitting TRBD2. Germline CDR1 reads SGHTA; CDR2 reads FQGNSA. The CDR3 has 17 residues. Trimming at V came to 2 bases and at J to 2 bases, leaving 5 bases not matched to a gene. This chain's CDR3 is CASSLTAGGAGANVLTF. DNA of the CDR3: TGTGCCAGCAGCTTAACGGCGGGAGGAGCTGGGGCCAACGTCCTGACTTTC.

The genes are TRBV7-2 and TRBJ1-2, with D possibly TRBD1 on 5 matching bases. Germline CDR1 is SGHTA and CDR2 is FQGNSA. CDR3 size: 15 residues. V lost 1 base and J 4 bases, leaving 13 bases between the germline ends. The CDR3 DNA sequence: TGTGCCAGCAGCTTAGGCGGGAGGGGTCTCTATGGCTACACCTTC. This encodes CASSLGGRGLYGYTF.

The V call is TRBV19, the J call TRBJ2-3; 7 nucleotides line up with TRBD1. V shed 5 bases and J 2 bases; nucleotides not matched to a gene: 4. From germline, CDR1 is LNHDA and CDR2 SQIVND (reference sequence). The CDR3 is made up of 14 amino acids. CDR3 nucleotide sequence: TGTGCCAGTAGTTTACAGGGGATCACAGATACGCAGTATTTT. Protein sequence: CASSLQGITDTQYF.

This clonotype was seen at least ten times. This rearrangement joins TRBV6-9 to TRBJ2-2; 13 bases align to TRBD2. The V gene end was trimmed by 6 bases and the J gene end by 2 bases; junction bases not matched to a gene: 6. CDR1 is MNHGY, CDR2 SVAAGI, per germline. The CDR3 contains 17 residues. CDR3 nucleotides: TGTGCCAGCAGGCGGACTAGCGGGGGCTCAAACACCGGGGAGCTGTTTTTT. Protein: CASRRTSGGSNTGELFF.

The chain employs TRBV2 and TRBJ1-6; no clear D. Per germline, CDR1 SNHLY and CDR2 FYNNEI. Deletions cut 8 bases from V and 9 bases from J, with 14 bases between. There are 13 residues in the CDR3. The CDR3 spells CASRSTSSSPLHF. The CDR3 region has the DNA TGTGCCAGCCGGAGTACAAGCAGTTCACCCCTCCACTTT. The whole variable domain, filled in from reference TRBV2 and TRBJ1-6, reads EPEVTQTPSHQVTQMGQEVILRCVPISNHLYFYWYRQILGQKVEFLVSFYNNEISEKSEIFDDQFSVERPDGSNFTLKIRSTKLEDSAMYFCASRSTSSSPLHFGNGTRLTVT.

This clonotype was observed once. The chain joins TRBV20-1 to TRBJ2-1, with 13 bases lining up with TRBD2. With 0 bases clipped from V and 3 bases from J, the junction kept 11 bases outside the gene matches. There are 19 residues in the CDR3. Germline lookup yields CDR1 DFQATT and CDR2 SNEGSKA (reference sequence). DNA for the CDR3: TGCAGTGCTAGAGATTACGGACTAGCGGGAGCATTGGGCTACAATGAGCAGTTCTTC. Translating it yields CSARDYGLAGALGYNEQFF.

The chain combines TRBV29-1 with TRBJ2-1; no firm D call. Germline values: CDR1 SQVTM, CDR2 ANQGSEA. Trimming removed 0 bases from V and 7 bases from J, with 4 bases in between. The CDR3 is made up of 11 amino acids. CDR3 sequence reads: CSVEEANEQFF. The CDR3 DNA follows: TGCAGCGTTGAAGAGGCGAATGAGCAGTTCTTC.

In regard to this clonotype: Given the absence of the conserved phenylalanine or tryptophan at the CDR3 end, a read error is likely. The DNA is left out, because the CDR3 cannot be placed on it with certainty; the CDR3 is given as TCRdb lists it. The chain is built from TRBV7-2 and TRBJ2-1; TRBD2 was called by the table and not checked on the DNA. The CDR3 totals 14 residues, both ends included. Germline V lookup: CDR1 SGHTA, CDR2 FQGNSA. CDR3 amino acids: CASSKLAGGLERFL.

This clonotype was seen many times. This chain connects TRBV7-3 to TRBJ2-5; D gene unclear. Trimming removed 0 bases at V and 4 bases at J, with 6 bases between. Germline V gives CDR1 SGHTA, CDR2 FQGTGA. The CDR3 consists of 13 residues. The CDR3 is CASSLTQRETQYF. The CDR3 region has the DNA TGTGCCAGCAGCTTAACTCAGAGAGAGACCCAGTACTTC.

This clonotype was seen ten or more times. The V call is TRBV2, the J call TRBJ2-1, with 9 bases that match TRBD1. The CDR3 has 15 amino acids. V lost 5 bases and J lost 2; bases outside the gene matches: 4. Germline V CDR1 and CDR2: SNHLY, FYNNEI. CDR3 sequence (DNA): TGTGCCAGCAGTCCGACAGGGGGGACCTACAATGAGCAGTTCTTC. The encoded protein is CASSPTGGTYNEQFF.

V usage is TRBV4-3 and J usage is TRBJ1-3; possibly TRBD1 for D (5 bases). The germline V gene encodes CDR1 LGHNA and CDR2 YSLEER. The CDR3 is 17 residues long. Between the trimmed V and J ends, which lost 0 bases and 3 bases, there was a span of 15 bases. CDR3 in DNA: TGCGCCAGCAGCCAAGAAGGGTGGGGGACGGGTGGAAACACCATATATTTT. Protein sequence: CASSQEGWGTGGNTIYF.

The chain couples TRBV5-1 to TRBJ2-7, with D unresolved. CDR1 and CDR2 from the germline V gene are SGHRS and YFSETQ. There are 14 residues in the CDR3. V lost 0 bases and J 1 base, leaving 8 bases between the germline ends. CDR3 DNA: TGCGCCAGCAGCTTGGCCAAAGGATCCTACGAGCAGTACTTC. Its protein product is CASSLAKGSYEQYF.

This clonotype has at least ten counts. A much more abundant neighbour one base away suggests this may be a read error. The chain employs TRBV20-1 and TRBJ2-1; TRBD2 might be the D (6 bases). The CDR3 loop spans 14 amino acids. Germline values: CDR1 DFQATT, CDR2 SNEGSKA (reference sequence). The CDR3 loop reads CSAVSGDSYTEQFF. As DNA, the CDR3 is TGCAGTGCCGTTAGCGGAGACTCCTACACTGAGCAGTTCTTC.

In its sample, this clonotype ranks as medium-sized. The rearrangement uses TRBV7-8 and TRBJ2-7, with 9 bases that match TRBD1. The germline gives CDR1 SGHVS, CDR2 FQNEAQ. This CDR3 is built from 15 residues. V shed 2 bases, J shed 3 bases, and the junction held 5 bases outside the gene matches. The CDR3 DNA reads TGTGCCAGCAGCTTAATGGGGACAGGGAGCTACGAGCAGTACTTC. It yields the protein CASSLMGTGSYEQYF.

The rearrangement links TRBV2 to TRBJ2-7; 10 bases are a match to TRBD2. Looked up from germline, CDR1 is SNHLY and CDR2 is FYNNEI. The V gene end was trimmed by 0 bases and the J gene end by 4 bases; junction bases not matched to a gene: 3. The CDR3 has 15 residues. CDR3 protein: CASSEALAGGYEQYF. CDR3 nucleotides: TGTGCCAGCAGTGAAGCCTTAGCGGGAGGATACGAGCAGTACTTC.

This clonotype was detected ten times or more. A read error may be the cause here, since a much bigger clone is one base away. CDR3 protein: CASSFSAGELFF. The CDR3 nucleotides read TGTGCCAGCAGTTTCAGCGCCGGGGAGCTGTTTTTT. The J gene is TRBJ2-2, the V gene TRBV12-3 or TRBV12-4, with unresolved D. V was trimmed by 3 bases and J by 6 bases, leaving 5 bases between them. This CDR3 comprises 12 residues.

As concerns this clonotype: The junction departs from germline at one end; a sequencing error may be responsible. The chain links TRBV7-2 to TRBJ2-3; TRBD2 might be the D (6 bases). There are 14 residues in the CDR3. The germline gives CDR1 SGHTA, CDR2 FQGNSA. CDR3 protein: CASSLANGKDTRYF. DNA of the CDR3: TGTGCCAGCAGCCTAGCGAATGGGAAAGATACGCGGTATTTT.

The chain couples TRBV2 to TRBJ2-7, with D unresolved. From germline, CDR1 is SNHLY and CDR2 FYNNEI. The CDR3 has 12 residues. Deletions cut 6 bases from V and 2 bases from J, with 8 bases between. The CDR3 reads CASRKVTYEQYF. CDR3 coding DNA: TGTGCCAGCAGGAAGGTCACCTACGAGCAGTACTTC.

The chain uses TRBV19 and TRBJ2-3; 7 bases match TRBD2. Germline values: CDR1 LNHDA, CDR2 SQIVND (reference sequence). V was pared by 4 bases and J by 0 bases, with 1 base of the junction left unmatched. This CDR3 contains 14 residues. CDR3 amino acids: CASSRLASTDTQYF. CDR3 nucleotide sequence: TGTGCCAGTAGTAGACTAGCAAGCACAGATACGCAGTATTTT.

CDR3 amino acids: CSASGTSAVTDTQYF. The CDR3 nucleotides are TGCAGTGCTTCCGGGACTAGCGCGGTTACAGATACGCAGTATTTT. The rearrangement links TRBV20-1 to TRBJ2-3, with 10 bases matching TRBD2. Germline trimming cut 5 bases from V and 3 bases from J; bases unmatched to any gene: 8. Germline V lookup: CDR1 DFQATT, CDR2 SNEGSKA (reference sequence). The CDR3 runs 15 residues.

The chain employs TRBV7-2 and TRBJ2-7; a possible D gene is TRBD2 (6 bases). The CDR3 is 15 residues long. V was trimmed by 1 base and J by 3 bases, leaving 13 bases between them. Germline loops: CDR1 SGHTA, CDR2 FQGNSA. The CDR3 loop reads CASSLEAMGLYEQYF. The CDR3 region has the DNA TGTGCCAGCAGCTTAGAGGCGATGGGACTCTACGAGCAGTACTTC.

This clonotype showed up many times. Since a much larger clone is just one base distant, this may be a read error. V usage is TRBV20-1 and J usage is TRBJ2-7, with 12 bases that match TRBD2. The V segment lost 3 bases and the J segment 4 bases; nucleotides outside the gene matches: 7. The germline CDR1 and CDR2 sequences are DFQATT and SNEGSKA (reference sequence). This CDR3 spans 15 amino acids. The CDR3 sequence is CSARPLAGGPYEQYF. CDR3 nucleotide sequence: TGCAGTGCTAGGCCTCTAGCGGGGGGGCCGTACGAGCAGTACTTC.

This clonotype was counted ten times or more. The junction differs from germline at one of its ends, possibly a read error. J is TRBJ2-7 and V is TRBV6-2 or TRBV6-3, with D perhaps TRBD2 (6 bases). Germline loops: CDR1 MNHEY, CDR2 SVGEGT. CDR3 length equals 18 residues. In DNA form, the CDR3 reads TGTGCCAGCAGTCACTCCCCAAATTTCCGGGGGTGGGTCTACGAGCAGTACTTC. It yields the protein CASSHSPNFRGWVYEQYF.

This clonotype is medium-sized within its sample. The chain is built from TRBV20-1 and TRBJ1-6; weak D call: TRBD1 (5 bases). V lost 3 bases and J lost 7, with 19 bases in between. The germline V gene encodes CDR1 DFQATT and CDR2 SNEGSKA (reference sequence). The CDR3 runs to 16 residues. DNA for the CDR3: TGCAGTGCTAGCGCAGAGCGAGGGGTTAGCAATTCACCCCTCCACTTT. Encoded protein: CSASAERGVSNSPLHF.

The V and J genes are TRBV24-1 and TRBJ2-2, with a possible D match to TRBD1 (5 bases). Germline CDR1 reads KGHDR; CDR2 reads SFDVKD. Deletions cut 0 bases from V and 4 bases from J, with 11 bases between. This CDR3 has 16 residues. CDR3 amino acids: CATSDLRGKGTGELFF. The CDR3 DNA reads as TGTGCCACCAGTGATTTGAGGGGAAAGGGCACCGGGGAGCTGTTTTTT.

The chain combines TRBV20-1 with TRBJ2-1; TRBD1 agrees at 7 bases. Near its end, the DNA agrees better with TRBJ2-7, so the J call may be wrong. The CDR3 runs 12 residues. Germline loops: CDR1 DFQATT, CDR2 SNEGSKA (reference sequence). CDR3 sequence: CSATDRVSEQYF. The CDR3 DNA follows: TGCAGTGCCACCGACAGGGTGAGCGAGCAGTACTTC.